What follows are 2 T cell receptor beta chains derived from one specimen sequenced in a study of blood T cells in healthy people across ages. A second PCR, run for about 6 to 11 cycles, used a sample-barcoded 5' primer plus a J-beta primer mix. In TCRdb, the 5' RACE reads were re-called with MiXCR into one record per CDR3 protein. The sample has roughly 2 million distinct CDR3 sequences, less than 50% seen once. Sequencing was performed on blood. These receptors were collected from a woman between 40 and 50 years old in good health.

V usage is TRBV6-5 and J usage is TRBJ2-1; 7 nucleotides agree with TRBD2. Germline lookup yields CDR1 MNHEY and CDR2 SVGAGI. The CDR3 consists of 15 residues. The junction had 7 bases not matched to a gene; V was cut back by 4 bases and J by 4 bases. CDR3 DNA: TGTGCCAGCAGTTTAGCACTAGCGAGGTACAATGAGCAGTTCTTC. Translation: CASSLALARYNEQFF.

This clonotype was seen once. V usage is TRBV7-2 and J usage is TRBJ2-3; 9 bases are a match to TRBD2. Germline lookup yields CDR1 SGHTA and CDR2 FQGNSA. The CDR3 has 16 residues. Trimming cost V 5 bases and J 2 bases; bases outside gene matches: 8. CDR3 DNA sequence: TGTGCCAGCAGCCGAGGGGGGACTAGCCCCACAGATACGCAGTATTTT. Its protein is CASSRGGTSPTDTQYF.